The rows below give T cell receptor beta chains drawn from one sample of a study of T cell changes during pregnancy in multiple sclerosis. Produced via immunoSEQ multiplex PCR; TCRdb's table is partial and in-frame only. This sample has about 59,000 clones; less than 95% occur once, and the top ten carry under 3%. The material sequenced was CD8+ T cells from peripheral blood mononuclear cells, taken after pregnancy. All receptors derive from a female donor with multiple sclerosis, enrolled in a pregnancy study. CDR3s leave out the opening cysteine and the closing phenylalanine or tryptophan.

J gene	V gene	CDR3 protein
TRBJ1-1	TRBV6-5	ASSPQGDGTEAF
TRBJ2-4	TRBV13	ASSRRMEGIQY
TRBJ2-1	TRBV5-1	ASRRGLAGSAHSYNEQF
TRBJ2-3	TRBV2	ASRDNSDRTDTQY
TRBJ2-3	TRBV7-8	ASSLGQGEDTQY
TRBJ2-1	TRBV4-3	ASSQELAGVYNEQF
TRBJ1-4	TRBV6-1	ASSTNEKLF
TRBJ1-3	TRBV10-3	AISGQDSGNTIY
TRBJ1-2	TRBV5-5	ASSPDFNYGYT
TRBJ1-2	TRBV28	ASSVRQGNNYGYT
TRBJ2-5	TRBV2	ASRDRGQQETQY
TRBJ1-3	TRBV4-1	ASSQVDRGYGNTIY
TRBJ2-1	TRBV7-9	ASSFLAGTSQF
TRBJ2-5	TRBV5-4	ASSHIGLAIETQY
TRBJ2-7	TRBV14	ASSQEGVRADEQY
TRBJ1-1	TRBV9	ASSVGGGTAEAF
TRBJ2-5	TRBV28	ASSFSQSTQETQY
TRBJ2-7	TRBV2	ASSEAGASYEQY
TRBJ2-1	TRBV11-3	ASSSEVSGSSYNEQF
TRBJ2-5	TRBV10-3	AISESLAEETQY
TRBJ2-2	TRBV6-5	ASSYNRGRPGELF
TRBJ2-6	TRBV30	AWSAVRVDSGANVLT